These T cell receptor beta chains were read from a single sample in a study of cytomegalovirus exposure and HLA in healthy donors. Some clones are missing from TCRdb's copy, which holds only in-frame ones; the method was immunoSEQ multiplex PCR. The sample table includes some 76,000 clones. The sample consisted of PBMCs. Receptors were obtained from a man aged 40-49 years in good health and CMV-seronegative. Each CDR3 is given with its conserved first and last residue. D genes are given only for firm matches.

d_gene	v_gene	j_gene	CDR3aa	CDR3nt
-	TRBV7-2	TRBJ2-1	CATRSAEGPYNEQFF	TGTGCCACCAGAAGCGCGGAGGGTCCCTACAATGAGCAGTTCTTC
-	TRBV30	TRBJ1-2	CAWSLRYGYTF	TGTGCCTGGAGTCTTCGGTATGGCTACACCTTC
TRBD1	TRBV7-2	TRBJ1-5	CASSLVGTGDQPQHF	TGTGCCAGCAGCTTAGTCGGGACAGGGGATCAGCCCCAGCATTTT
TRBD2	TRBV6-1	TRBJ2-3	CASRELAGGSTDTQYF	TGTGCCAGCAGGGAACTAGCGGGGGGGAGCACAGATACGCAGTATTTT
-	TRBV4-3	TRBJ2-2	CASSQHLGGANTGELFF	TGCGCCAGCAGCCAACACTTAGGAGGGGCGAACACCGGGGAGCTGTTTTTT
TRBD2	TRBV6-5	TRBJ2-1	CASSYVGTSANNEQFF	TGTGCCAGCAGTTACGTAGGGACTAGCGCCAACAATGAGCAGTTCTTC
-	TRBV7-8	TRBJ2-6	CASSSWTVLSGANVLTF	TGTGCCAGCAGCTCCTGGACAGTACTCTCTGGGGCCAACGTCCTGACTTTC
TRBD1	TRBV11-1	TRBJ2-7	CASSSGTGIGYEQYF	TGTGCCAGCAGCTCCGGGACAGGAATTGGCTACGAGCAGTACTTC
-	TRBV5-8	TRBJ2-2	CASSLPGTNTGELFF	TGTGCCAGCAGCTTGCCAGGGACGAACACCGGGGAGCTGTTTTTT
-	TRBV4-3	TRBJ1-4	CASSLRIGEKLFF	TGCGCCAGCAGCCTAAGGATCGGGGAAAAACTGTTTTTT
-	TRBV27	TRBJ2-7	CATRRTGRYEQYF	TGTGCCACGCGAAGAACAGGAAGATACGAGCAGTACTTC
TRBD2	TRBV5-1	TRBJ2-4	CASSILAGGPKNIQYF	TGCGCCAGCAGCATACTAGCGGGGGGGCCCAAAAACATTCAGTACTTC
-	TRBV5-4	TRBJ2-1	CASSLNTGNYNEQFF	TGTGCCAGCAGCTTAAATACAGGGAACTACAATGAGCAGTTCTTC
-	TRBV7-7	TRBJ1-3	CASSFIDPCLLDRLSGNTIYF	TGTGCCAGCAGCTTTATCGACCCCTGTCTTCTAGACCGCCTGTCTGGAAACACCATATATTTT
TRBD1	TRBV7-2	TRBJ1-3	CASSLVRGGGGNTIYF	TGTGCCAGCAGCTTAGTTAGAGGGGGCGGTGGAAACACCATATATTTT
-	TRBV30	TRBJ2-7	CAWTGSPLLEQYF	TGTGCCTGGACGGGATCTCCACTTCTGGAGCAGTACTTC
-	TRBV5-4	TRBJ1-2	CASSLYSRVYGYTF	TGTGCCAGCAGCTTGTACAGTCGAGTCTATGGCTACACCTTC
TRBD2	TRBV9	TRBJ2-2	CASAGGPYTGELFF	TGTGCCAGCGCGGGAGGGCCATACACCGGGGAGCTGTTTTTT
-	TRBV15	TRBJ1-4	CATSRERGRDEKLFF	TGTGCCACCAGCAGAGAACGGGGTCGGGATGAAAAACTGTTTTTT
TRBD1	TRBV27	TRBJ1-4	CASSTYRGTNEKLFF	TGTGCCAGCAGTACTTACAGGGGAACTAATGAAAAACTGTTTTTT
-	TRBV7-9	TRBJ2-2	CASSLIGGNTGELFF	TGTGCCAGCAGCTTAATCGGAGGGAACACCGGGGAGCTGTTTTTT
-	TRBV6-5	TRBJ1-6	CASRQGPRNSPLHF	TGTGCCAGCAGACAGGGCCCCAGAAATTCACCCCTCCACTTT
-	TRBV6-5	TRBJ2-1	CASRGQGPFNEQFF	TGTGCCAGCCGCGGCCAGGGCCCATTCAATGAGCAGTTCTTC
-	TRBV7-2	TRBJ1-3	CASSLSGNTIYF	TGTGCCAGCAGCCTATCTGGAAACACCATATATTTT
TRBD2	TRBV27	TRBJ2-3	CASSFRLAGADTQYF	TGTGCCAGCAGTTTCAGGCTAGCGGGAGCAGATACGCAGTATTTT
-	TRBV30	TRBJ1-1	CARSTGFDTEAFF	TGTGCCCGGAGTACAGGGTTTGACACTGAAGCTTTCTTT
TRBD2	TRBV19	TRBJ2-7	CASSKGLAGVDSYEQYF	TGTGCCAGTAGTAAGGGACTAGCGGGTGTTGACTCCTACGAGCAGTACTTC
-	TRBV10-1	TRBJ2-7	CASSESPEAFYEQYF	TGCGCCAGCAGTGAGAGTCCCGAGGCTTTCTACGAGCAGTACTTC
TRBD1	TRBV19	TRBJ1-1	CASTQGQGRTNEAFF	TGTGCCAGTACTCAGGGACAGGGACGAACAAATGAAGCTTTCTTT
-	TRBV5-1	TRBJ2-3	CASSLAYGAHRTDTQYF	TGCGCCAGCAGCTTGGCCTATGGGGCACACCGCACAGATACGCAGTATTTT
-	TRBV30	TRBJ1-1	CAWSVHMNTEAFF	TGTGCCTGGAGTGTACATATGAACACTGAAGCTTTCTTT
TRBD1	TRBV5-1	TRBJ1-6	CASRFDRGRNSPLHF	TGCGCCAGCAGGTTCGACAGGGGTCGAAATTCACCCCTCCACTTT
TRBD1	TRBV6-6	TRBJ2-7	CASSKGQDSYEQYF	TGTGCCAGCAGTAAGGGACAGGACTCCTACGAGCAGTACTTC
TRBD2	TRBV5-4	TRBJ2-1	CASSLGIAGYNEQFF	TGTGCCAGCAGCTTGGGGATAGCGGGGTACAATGAGCAGTTCTTC
TRBD2	TRBV5-1	TRBJ2-7	CASTAGGEGRYEQYF	TGCGCCAGCACCGCCGGAGGGGAGGGACGTTACGAGCAGTACTTC
-	TRBV5-8	TRBJ1-2	CASSLGYGYGYTF	TGTGCCAGCAGCTTGGGCTACGGCTATGGCTACACCTTC
TRBD1	TRBV7-2	TRBJ2-7	CASSLAGTASYEQYF	TGTGCCAGCAGCTTAGCCGGGACAGCTTCCTACGAGCAGTACTTC
-	TRBV5-6	TRBJ1-1	CASSLGDTEAFF	TGTGCCAGCAGCTTAGGGGACACTGAAGCTTTCTTT
-	TRBV10-2	TRBJ1-4	CASSDPGQGVMANEKLFF	TGCGCCAGCAGTGACCCGGGACAAGGAGTTATGGCTAATGAAAAACTGTTTTTT
-	TRBV30	TRBJ2-6	CAWTRGGANVLTF	TGTGCCTGGACGCGGGGCGGGGCCAACGTCCTGACTTTC
-	TRBV11-2	TRBJ2-1	CASTFTRGNNEQFF	TGTGCCAGCACCTTCACCCGGGGTAACAATGAGCAGTTCTTC
-	TRBV5-1	TRBJ1-1	CASSPSPSNTEAFF	TGCGCCAGCAGCCCCTCCCCTTCGAACACTGAAGCTTTCTTT
TRBD2	TRBV27	TRBJ2-3	CASTDSGSGDTQYF	TGTGCCAGCACAGATAGCGGGAGCGGAGATACGCAGTATTTT
-	TRBV11-3	TRBJ2-1	CASSGLSDSASSSYNEQFF	TGTGCCAGCAGCGGGCTTTCGGACTCCGCGTCGAGCTCCTACAATGAGCAGTTCTTC
-	TRBV25-1	TRBJ2-3	CASTSNRAPDTQYF	TGTGCCAGCACCTCCAACAGGGCCCCAGATACGCAGTATTTT
-	TRBV6-6	TRBJ1-1	CASGKGVAFF	TGTGCCAGCGGAAAGGGGGTAGCTTTCTTT
TRBD2	TRBV7-6	TRBJ2-5	CASSLGTSGGFQETQYF	TGTGCCAGCAGCTTAGGGACTAGCGGGGGGTTCCAAGAGACCCAGTACTTC
TRBD1	TRBV4-2	TRBJ1-2	CASSQVGQDHGYTF	TGTGCCAGCAGCCAAGTTGGACAGGACCATGGCTACACCTTC
TRBD1	TRBV4-1	TRBJ1-1	CASSRLAGGLNTEAFF	TGCGCCAGCAGTCGGTTGGCAGGGGGTCTGAACACTGAAGCTTTCTTT
-	TRBV5-1	TRBJ2-7	CASSSGGTLYEQYF	TGCGCCAGCAGCTCGGGCGGGACTCTCTACGAGCAGTACTTC
-	TRBV21-1	TRBJ1-2	CASSKAGDRNYGYTF	TGTGCCAGCAGCAAAGCTGGGGACAGAAACTATGGCTACACCTTC
TRBD1	TRBV18	TRBJ1-4	CASSHGTGDEKLFF	TGTGCCAGCTCCCACGGGACAGGGGATGAAAAACTGTTTTTT
TRBD2	TRBV5-1	TRBJ2-3	CASSLYPTSGRITDTQYF	TGCGCCAGCAGCTTGTACCCCACTAGCGGGAGAATTACAGATACGCAGTATTTT
-	TRBV6-1	TRBJ2-7	CASSEKGTGTDEQYF	TGTGCCAGCAGTGAAAAGGGAACAGGTACGGACGAGCAGTACTTC
TRBD2	TRBV10-3	TRBJ2-1	CAISESSVLAGGRDEQFF	TGTGCCATCAGTGAGTCTTCGGTCCTAGCGGGAGGAAGAGATGAGCAGTTCTTC